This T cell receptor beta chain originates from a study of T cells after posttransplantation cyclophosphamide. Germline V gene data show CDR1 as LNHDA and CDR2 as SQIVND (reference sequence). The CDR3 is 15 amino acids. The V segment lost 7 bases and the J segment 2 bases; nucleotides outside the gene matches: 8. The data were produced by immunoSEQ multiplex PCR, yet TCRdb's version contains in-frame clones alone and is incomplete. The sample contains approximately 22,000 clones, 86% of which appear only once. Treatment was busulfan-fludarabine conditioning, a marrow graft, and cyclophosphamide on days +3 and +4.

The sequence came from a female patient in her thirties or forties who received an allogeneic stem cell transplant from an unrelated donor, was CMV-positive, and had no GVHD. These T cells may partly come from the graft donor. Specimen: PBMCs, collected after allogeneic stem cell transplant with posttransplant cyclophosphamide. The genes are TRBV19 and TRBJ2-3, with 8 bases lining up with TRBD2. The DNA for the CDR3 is TGTGCCAGTACCCTCACGGGGGGGTACACAGATACGCAGTATTTT. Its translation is CASTLTGGYTDTQYF. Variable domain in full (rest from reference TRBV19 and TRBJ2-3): DGGITQSPKYLFRKEGQNVTLSCEQNLNHDAMYWYRQDPGQGLRLIYYSQIVNDFQKGDIAEGYSVSREKKESFPLTVTSAQKNPTAFYLCASTLTGGYTDTQYFGPGTRLTVL.